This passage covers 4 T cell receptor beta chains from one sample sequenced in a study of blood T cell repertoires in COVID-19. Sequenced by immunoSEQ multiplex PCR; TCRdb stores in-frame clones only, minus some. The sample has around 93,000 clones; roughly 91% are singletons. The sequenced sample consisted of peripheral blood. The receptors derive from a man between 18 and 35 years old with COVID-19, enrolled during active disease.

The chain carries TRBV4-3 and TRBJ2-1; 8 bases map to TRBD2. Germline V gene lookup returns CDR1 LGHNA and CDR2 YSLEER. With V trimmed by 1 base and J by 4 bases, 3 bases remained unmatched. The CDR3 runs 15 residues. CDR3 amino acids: CASSQAVAGYNEQFF. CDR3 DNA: TGCGCCAGCAGCCAAGCAGTAGCGGGGTACAATGAGCAGTTCTTC.

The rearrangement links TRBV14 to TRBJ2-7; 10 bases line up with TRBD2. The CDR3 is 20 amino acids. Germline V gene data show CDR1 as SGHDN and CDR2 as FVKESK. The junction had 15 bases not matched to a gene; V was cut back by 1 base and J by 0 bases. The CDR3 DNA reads TGTGCCAGCAGCCAAGGGCCTCTAAACCTAGCGGGAGCTACCTCCTACGAGCAGTACTTC. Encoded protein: CASSQGPLNLAGATSYEQYF.

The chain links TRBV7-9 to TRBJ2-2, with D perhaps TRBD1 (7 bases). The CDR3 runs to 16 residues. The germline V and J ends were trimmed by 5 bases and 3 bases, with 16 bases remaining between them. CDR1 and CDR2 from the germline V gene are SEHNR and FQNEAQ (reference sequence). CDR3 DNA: TGTGCCAGCAGCCCCCCTTCCAGGGGGGACACCGGGGAGCTGTTTTTT. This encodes CASSPPSRGDTGELFF.

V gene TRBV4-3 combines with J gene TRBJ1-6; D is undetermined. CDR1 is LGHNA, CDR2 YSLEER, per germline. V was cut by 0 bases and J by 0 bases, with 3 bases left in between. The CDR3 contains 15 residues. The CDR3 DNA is TGCGCCAGCAGCCAAGACGGCTCCTATAATTCACCCCTCCACTTT. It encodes CASSQDGSYNSPLHF.